This T cell receptor beta chain originates from a study of a mutant IDH1 vaccine in newly diagnosed glioma. Across the whole study: Sex among treated patients split about 62% male, 37.5% female; mean age was about 43 years. Most had both radiotherapy and temozolomide beforehand; others had only one.

The CDR3 is made up of 13 amino acids. Per the germline V gene, CDR1 is SQVTM and CDR2 is ANQGSEA. V lost 7 bases, J lost 2 bases, and 7 bases stayed unmatched. Measured with immunoSEQ multiplex PCR; TCRdb has only the in-frame clones, and not every one. The data show tens of thousands of clones, with 75% to 85% seen just once and under 6% held by the top ten. Time point denoted: week 35, safety follow-up. A single vaccine dose contained 300 ug of mutant IDH1 20-mer peptide, and topical imiquimod was used with it. A word on this clone: Its specificity is not known.

Overall study results and limits: Any relationship between pseudoprogression and changes in top peripheral T cell clonotypes seemed absent.

This specimen was PBMCs, taken from a glioma patient whose treatment included an IDH1 peptide vaccine. This TCR derives from a woman aged 45-59 years with glioma. The rearrangement joins TRBV29-1 to TRBJ1-1, with 7 bases matching TRBD1. For the CDR3, the DNA is TGCAGCGGGGGACAGCGTTTAAACACTGAAGCTTTCTTT. It specifies CSGGQRLNTEAFF. Looking up the rest from reference TRBV29-1 and TRBJ1-1 gives the full variable domain: SAVISQKPSRDICQRGTSLTIQCQVDSQVTMMFWYRQQPGQSLTLIATANQGSEATYESGFVIDKFPISRPNLTFSTLTVSNMSPEDSSIYLCSGGQRLNTEAFFGQGTRLTVV.